This TCR beta chain was captured by sequencing in a study of blood T cells in healthy people across ages. Turning to this clonotype: Its antigen is currently unknown.

The germline V gene has CDR1 DFQATT and CDR2 SNEGSKA (reference sequence). The CDR3 covers 13 residues. The V and J ends lost 3 bases and 2 bases respectively, with 11 bases between them. General study points: Researchers judged that diversity estimates from one million T cells fell short of true values. CMV status of donors was not determined, possibly confounding expanded clonotype changes. A roughly linear fall in TCR beta diversity per million T cells was seen with increasing age.

For the second PCR, which ran for roughly 7 to 11 cycles, a sample-barcoded 5' primer and a J-beta primer mix were used. In TCRdb, the 5' RACE reads were re-called with MiXCR into one record per CDR3 protein. The sample gives some 1,800,000 distinct CDR3 sequences, roughly two fifths of which show up once; 23% is in the top ten. V is TRBV20-1 and J is TRBJ2-7; possibly TRBD1 or TRBD2 for D (5 bases each). Sample: blood. The clonotype comes from a human donor in good health. CDR3 loop: CSASRALAYEQYF. The CDR3 DNA follows: TGCAGTGCTAGCAGGGCACTAGCCTACGAGCAGTACTTC.